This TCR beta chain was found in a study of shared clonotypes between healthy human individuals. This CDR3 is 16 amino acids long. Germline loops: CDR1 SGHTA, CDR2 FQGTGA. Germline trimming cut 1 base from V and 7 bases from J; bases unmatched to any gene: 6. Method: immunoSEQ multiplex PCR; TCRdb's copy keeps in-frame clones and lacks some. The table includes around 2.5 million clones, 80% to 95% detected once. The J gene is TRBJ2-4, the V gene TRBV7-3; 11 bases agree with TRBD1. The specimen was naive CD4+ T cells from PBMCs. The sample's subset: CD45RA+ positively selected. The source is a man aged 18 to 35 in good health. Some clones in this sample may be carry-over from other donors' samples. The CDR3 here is CASSLRDRGTANIQYF. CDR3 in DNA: TGTGCCAGCAGCTTAAGGGACAGGGGGACTGCGAACATTCAGTACTTC.